This paragraph reports one T cell receptor beta chain. This sample is drawn from a study of T cell responses to AZD1222 COVID-19 vaccine. Using immunoSEQ multiplex PCR, the repertoire was profiled, and TCRdb retains in-frame clones only, with some absent. The sample has around 70,000 clones; 87% are singletons. The sequence came from an adult who received the AZD1222 COVID-19 vaccine. The material was peripheral blood, obtained 28 days after the second AZD1222 dose.

The CDR3 DNA follows: TGTGCCAGCAGCAACAGGGGGGCCAATGGCTACACCTTC. It yields the protein CASSNRGANGYTF. The rearrangement uses TRBV6-2 or TRBV6-3 and TRBJ1-2; 8 nucleotides agree with TRBD1. This CDR3 is built from 13 residues. The V and J ends lost 6 bases and 6 bases, in that order; junction bases with no gene match: 6. Germline CDR1 is MNHEY and CDR2 is SVGEGT.